These 27 T cell receptor beta chains were sequenced from one sample in a study of shared clonotypes between healthy human individuals. Profiling relied on immunoSEQ multiplex PCR, and the TCRdb table lists in-frame clones only, not all of them. The sample consists of 1 million to 1.3 million clones, 75% to 85% of them appearing once. The material sequenced was memory CD4+ T cells from PBMCs. Subset of the sample: CD45RA-negative fraction. These TCRs come from a man between 18 and 35 years old in good health. Some clones in this sample may be carry-over from other donors' samples.

The chain combines TRBV6-5 with TRBJ2-5, with TRBD2 matching over 13 bases. The V gene end was trimmed by 5 bases and the J gene end by 5 bases; junction bases not matched to a gene: 5. Germline-derived CDR1 and CDR2 are MNHEY and SVGAGI. This CDR3 region has 15 residues. The CDR3, as DNA: TGTGCCAGCAGTCGGGGACTAGCGGGACGGGAGACCCAGTACTTC. It is translated as CASSRGLAGRETQYF.

Points on this clone: A single base is all that separates this from a far larger clone, so a read error is likely. The rearrangement uses TRBV7-2 and TRBJ2-3; unclear D gene. Trimming removed 5 bases at V and 0 bases at J, with 3 bases between. This CDR3 is built from 12 residues. CDR1 is SGHTA and CDR2 is FQGNSA in the germline V gene. DNA for the CDR3: TGTGCCAGCAGCGGTAGCACAGATACGCAGTATTTT. Translated, it gives CASSGSTDTQYF.

This clone was seen more than once but under ten times. This rearrangement joins TRBV19 to TRBJ1-5; tentatively, D is TRBD1 (6 bases). The V end lost 8 bases, the J end lost 6 bases, and 23 bases lay between the germline ends. Germline V gene lookup returns CDR1 LNHDA and CDR2 SQIVND (reference sequence). The CDR3 covers 16 residues. CDR3 protein: CASQTLLQGSGQPQHF. The CDR3 DNA reads TGTGCCAGTCAGACCCTGCTACAGGGAAGTGGTCAGCCCCAGCATTTT. Drawing the rest from reference TRBV19 and TRBJ1-5, the complete variable domain is DGGITQSPKYLFRKEGQNVTLSCEQNLNHDAMYWYRQDPGQGLRLIYYSQIVNDFQKGDIAEGYSVSREKKESFPLTVTSAQKNPTAFYLCASQTLLQGSGQPQHFGDGTRLSIL.

V and J are TRBV9 and TRBJ2-3, with D possibly being TRBD1 (5 bases). Germline CDR1 and CDR2: SGDLS and YYNGEE. The CDR3 runs 14 residues. V was clipped by 2 bases and J by 3 bases, with 10 bases between them. The CDR3 nucleotides are TGTGCCAGCAGCGTTCAGGGTATGACAGATACGCAGTATTTT. Protein sequence: CASSVQGMTDTQYF.

About this clone: A much larger clone lies one base from this, so it may be a read error. The same CDR3 arises from other DNA sequences in this sample as well. V usage is TRBV29-1 and J usage is TRBJ2-7, with a weak D call TRBD2 (6 bases). Trimming stripped 6 bases from V and 5 bases from J, with 17 bases between. The CDR3 sequence is 13 residues long. The germline V gene has CDR1 SQVTM and CDR2 ANQGSEA. The CDR3 DNA follows: TGCAGCGTGAGGACGGGAGCGAGAGACGAGCAGTACTTC. Its protein is CSVRTGARDEQYF.

This clone occurred once. J is TRBJ1-2 and V is TRBV28; the D gene is possibly TRBD1 (5 bases). The CDR3 has 12 amino acids. Germline V gene sequence: CDR1 MDHEN, CDR2 SYDVKM. Trimming pared 7 bases from V and 6 bases from J, leaving 12 bases between. CDR3 DNA: TGTGCCAGCACCCGGGGCGGTAATGGCTACACCTTC. Its protein is CASTRGGNGYTF.

The rearrangement joins TRBV4-1 to TRBJ2-5, with 7 bases that match TRBD2. Germline V gene data show CDR1 as MGHRA and CDR2 as YSYEKL. Trimming took 4 bases from V and 5 from J; bases not matched to a gene: 10. This CDR3 has 15 residues. CDR3 nucleotides: TGCGCCAGCAGCCCGGGGGGATCCGGGGTGGAGACCCAGTACTTC. Protein: CASSPGGSGVETQYF.

V is TRBV7-2 and J is TRBJ1-5, with D possibly being TRBD1 (5 bases). The germline V gene has CDR1 SGHTA and CDR2 FQGNSA. The CDR3 runs 14 residues. V lost 1 base and J 5 bases, leaving 9 bases between the germline ends. The CDR3 sequence: CASSLDTGDQPQHF. The CDR3 DNA sequence: TGTGCCAGCAGCTTAGACACAGGAGATCAGCCCCAGCATTTT.

The V and J genes are TRBV6-1 and TRBJ1-3, with D uncertain. Germline lookup yields CDR1 MNHNS and CDR2 SASEGT. The V and J ends lost 1 base and 4 bases respectively, with 8 bases between them. This CDR3 spans 14 amino acids. Here the CDR3 reads CASSEVLAGNTIYF. The DNA for the CDR3 is TGTGCCAGCAGTGAAGTGCTAGCCGGAAACACCATATATTTT.

This clone was seen a few times. This chain links TRBV5-1 with TRBJ1-1; 10 bases fit TRBD1. The V gene end was trimmed by 0 bases and the J gene end by 6 bases; junction bases not matched to a gene: 5. Germline lookup yields CDR1 SGHRS and CDR2 YFSETQ. The CDR3 length is 15 residues. CDR3 sequence reads: CASSLARQGASEAFF. The CDR3 nucleotides are TGCGCCAGCAGCTTGGCCCGACAGGGGGCCTCTGAAGCTTTCTTT. The complete variable domain, with remaining parts taken from reference TRBV5-1 and TRBJ1-1, reads KAGVTQTPRYLIKTRGQQVTLSCSPISGHRSVSWYQQTPGQGLQFLFEYFSETQRNKGNFPGRFSGRQFSNSRSEMNVSTLELGDSALYLCASSLARQGASEAFFGQGTRLTVV.

The V call is TRBV11-3, the J call TRBJ2-1; 11 bases are shared with TRBD2. V was clipped by 4 bases and J by 4 bases; unmatched bases: 3. The CDR3 consists of 15 residues. Germline V gene sequence: CDR1 SGHNT, CDR2 YENEEA. The CDR3 region is CASSSTSGTYNEQFF. DNA for the CDR3: TGTGCCAGCAGCTCGACTAGCGGGACGTACAATGAGCAGTTCTTC.

This clone was counted only a few times. The V gene is TRBV16, the J gene TRBJ1-1; a weak D match, TRBD1 (6 bases). The CDR3 is made up of 13 amino acids. CDR1 KGHSY and CDR2 FQNENV come from the germline V gene. V lost 4 bases and J lost 1, with 7 bases in between. This CDR3 reads CASSLQGNTEAFF. CDR3 bases: TGTGCCAGCAGCCTACAGGGGAACACTGAAGCTTTCTTT. Using reference TRBV16 and TRBJ1-1 for the parts outside the CDR3, the full variable domain is GEEVAQTPKHLVRGEGQKAKLYCAPIKGHSYVFWYQQVLKNEFKFLISFQNENVFDETGMPKERFSAKCLPNSPCSLEIQATKLEDSAVYFCASSLQGNTEAFFGQGTRLTVV.

At least ten counts were recorded for this clone. The genes are TRBV5-6 and TRBJ2-2; weak D call: TRBD1 (5 bases). Germline CDR1 SGHDT, CDR2 YYEEEE. The CDR3 is made up of 14 amino acids. Trimming cost V 4 bases and J 4 bases, with 11 bases left between them. CDR3 nucleotides: TGTGCCAGCAGCCGACAGAGGACCACCGGGGAGCTGTTTTTT. Translated, it gives CASSRQRTTGELFF.

The rearrangement uses TRBV5-4 and TRBJ1-6, with TRBD1 identical over 7 bases. From germline, CDR1 is SGHNT and CDR2 YYREEE (reference sequence). V lost 0 bases and J lost 9; bases outside the gene matches: 3. This CDR3 is built from 14 residues. For the CDR3, the DNA is TGTGCCAGCAGCTTGGATCAGGGGGTTTCACCCCTCCACTTT. Protein: CASSLDQGVSPLHF.

This clone came up once. This chain joins TRBV5-4 and TRBJ1-4; the D gene is possibly TRBD1 (5 bases). This CDR3 spans 15 amino acids. The V gene's germline CDR1 is SGHNT and CDR2 YYREEE (reference sequence). With 2 bases removed from V and 5 bases from J, the gap between germline ends came to 13 bases. DNA of the CDR3: TGTGCCAGCAGCTTAGGGACGCGCAAAAATGAAAAACTGTTTTTT. As protein: CASSLGTRKNEKLFF. The full variable domain, completed using reference TRBV5-4 and TRBJ1-4, is ETGVTQSPTHLIKTRGQQVTLRCSSQSGHNTVSWYQQALGQGPQFIFQYYREEENGRGNFPPRFSGLQFPNYSSELNVNALELDDSALYLCASSLGTRKNEKLFFGSGTQLSVL.

There are a few counts of this clone. This rearrangement joins TRBV2 to TRBJ1-2, with 7 nucleotides matching TRBD1. The length of the CDR3 is 13 residues. Germline V lookup: CDR1 SNHLY, CDR2 FYNNEI. J gave up 5 bases and V 7 bases, and 7 bases lay outside the gene matches. The chain's CDR3 is CASTPQGEYGYTF. In DNA, the CDR3 is TGTGCCAGCACCCCCCAGGGGGAGTATGGCTACACCTTC.

V is TRBV19 and J is TRBJ1-5, with 8 bases aligning to TRBD1. Unmatched junction bases numbered 9, after V lost 4 bases and J lost 7 bases. The CDR3 covers 15 residues. Germline assignment: CDR1 LNHDA and CDR2 SQIVND (reference sequence). CDR3 region: CASSTLPTGAQPQHF. The CDR3 DNA follows: TGTGCCAGTAGTACCCTCCCGACAGGGGCCCAGCCCCAGCATTTT.

Concerning this clone itself: The same CDR3 arises from other DNA sequences in this sample as well. The chain employs TRBV2 and TRBJ2-3; no reliable D call. The V and J ends lost 1 base and 3 bases respectively, with 5 bases between them. Germline assignment: CDR1 SNHLY and CDR2 FYNNEI. The CDR3 spans 13 residues. The CDR3, as DNA: TGTGCCAGCAGTGAAGATCTGACAGATACGCAGTATTTT. Translating gives CASSEDLTDTQYF.

The V call is TRBV2, the J call TRBJ1-3, with D maybe TRBD1 (5 bases). The CDR3 is 15 amino acids. The germline CDR1 and CDR2 sequences are SNHLY and FYNNEI. Trimming left V 6 bases short and J 2 bases short, with 14 bases between. CDR3 sequence: CASRRGDAAGNTIYF. The CDR3, as DNA: TGTGCCAGCAGGAGAGGGGATGCTGCTGGAAACACCATATATTTT.

The rearrangement links TRBV11-1 to TRBJ1-1; D not certain. The CDR3 sequence is 14 residues long. V was clipped by 1 base and J by 1 base, with 7 bases between them. Germline CDR1 reads SGHAT; CDR2 reads FQDESV (reference sequence). The CDR3 sequence: CASSLGVRNTEAFF. The CDR3 region has the DNA TGTGCCAGCAGCTTAGGTGTAAGGAACACTGAAGCTTTCTTT.

As for this clone: With a much larger clone just one base away, this may be a read error. The chain combines TRBV4-2 with TRBJ1-5, with D maybe TRBD1 (5 bases). Germline V gene lookup returns CDR1 LGHNA and CDR2 YNFKEQ. The CDR3 loop spans 13 amino acids. Between the trimmed V and J ends, which lost 1 base and 4 bases, there was a span of 5 bases. The chain's CDR3 is CASSQAGNQPQHF. Written as DNA, the CDR3 is TGTGCCAGCAGCCAAGCAGGGAATCAGCCCCAGCATTTT.

The chain has TRBV2 and TRBJ1-2; 7 nucleotides align to TRBD1. Germline values: CDR1 SNHLY, CDR2 FYNNEI. CDR3 length: 11 amino acids. Germline trimming cut 10 bases from V and 4 bases from J; bases unmatched to any gene: 3. In DNA, the CDR3 is TGTGCCACGGGACAGCGCTATGGCTACACCTTC. This encodes CATGQRYGYTF.

DNA of the CDR3: TGTGCCAGCAGCTTATTGGGTGGGGGCGTGGCTGAAGCTTTCTTT. This encodes CASSLLGGGVAEAFF. J is TRBJ1-1 and V is TRBV7-2, with a weak D call TRBD1 (6 bases). The CDR3 loop spans 15 amino acids. CDR1 SGHTA and CDR2 FQGNSA come from the germline V gene. Trimming cost V 2 bases and J 6 bases, with 16 bases left between them.

This clone was found a few times. The V gene is TRBV5-6, the J gene TRBJ2-7; D is perhaps TRBD1 or TRBD2 (5 bases each). This CDR3 contains 13 residues. The germline gives CDR1 SGHDT, CDR2 YYEEEE. Trimming removed 0 bases at V and 7 bases at J, with 11 bases between. This CDR3 reads CASSLAGHWEQYF. CDR3 in DNA: TGTGCCAGCAGCTTGGCGGGGCACTGGGAGCAGTACTTC.

This chain links TRBV27 with TRBJ2-7, with D perhaps given as TRBD1 or TRBD2 (5 bases each). V lost 3 bases and J lost 2, with 17 bases in between. The CDR3 runs to 16 residues. Looked up from germline, CDR1 is MNHEY and CDR2 is SMNVEV (reference sequence). For the CDR3, the DNA is TGTGCCAGCAGTTTCGCTGGGCCCTGGGGGACCTACGAGCAGTACTTC. Translated, it gives CASSFAGPWGTYEQYF.

J is TRBJ1-2 and V is TRBV27; D not resolved. This CDR3 is built from 14 residues. V was trimmed by 0 bases and J by 1 base, leaving 6 bases between them. The germline gives CDR1 MNHEY, CDR2 SMNVEV (reference sequence). The CDR3 loop reads CASSLSMGNYGYTF. DNA of the CDR3: TGTGCCAGCAGTTTATCGATGGGTAACTATGGCTACACCTTC.

J is TRBJ1-2 and V is TRBV15, with 7 positions matching TRBD1. Per the germline V gene, CDR1 is LNHNV and CDR2 is YYDKDF (reference sequence). This CDR3 is 14 amino acids long. The J segment lost 4 bases and the V segment lost 6 bases, leaving 8 bases of the junction unmatched. The CDR3 DNA follows: TGTGCCACCAGGCCGGGGGCAGGGGGCTATGGCTACACCTTC. As protein: CATRPGAGGYGYTF.